A selection of T cell receptor beta chains follows, all from one sample in a study of PD-L1 blockade in urothelial cancer. Sequencing was performed with immunoSEQ multiplex PCR; in TCRdb, only in-frame clones are kept and a portion is missing. This table has about 63,000 clones, around 81% appearing once. The sequenced sample was PBMCs, obtained around atezolizumab (anti-PD-L1) treatment. These receptor sequences come from a man aged 65 to 85 with urothelial cancer. Both conserved end residues are part of each CDR3. Fields, in order: J gene, V gene, D gene, clone size, CDR3 protein, CDR3 DNA. A D gene is named only where the DNA matches it firmly. The size of a clone is reported for some rows only, either as once, few or many, or as a class for expanded clones.

>TRBJ1-2|TRBV5-6|TRBD1|once
CASTIRDRNLNYGYTF
TGTGCCAGCACCATCCGGGACAGGAACCTTAACTATGGCTACACCTTC
>TRBJ2-5|TRBV5-1|.|once
CASSLWLQETQYF
TGCGCCAGCAGCCTGTGGCTCCAAGAGACCCAGTACTTC
>TRBJ1-1|TRBV4-1|TRBD1|.
CASSRQVGGQIMNTEAFF
TGCGCCAGCAGCCGGCAAGTCGGGGGACAGATAATGAACACTGAAGCTTTCTTT
>TRBJ2-5|TRBV5-5|TRBD2|.
CASSLLAGGQETQYF
TGTGCCAGCAGCTTATTAGCGGGGGGCCAAGAGACCCAGTACTTC
>TRBJ1-3|TRBV7-2|.|once
CASSSPGLINTIYF
TGTGCCAGCAGCTCCCCGGGACTTATAAACACCATATATTTT
>TRBJ2-6|TRBV4-2|.|.
CASSQEGDPAGANVLTF
TGTGCCAGCAGCCAAGAGGGAGACCCTGCTGGGGCCAACGTCCTGACTTTC
>TRBJ2-5|TRBV11-2|.|.
CASSSDSGEGTQYF
TGTGCCAGCAGCTCCGACTCAGGGGAGGGGACCCAGTACTTC
>TRBJ2-3|TRBV6-6|TRBD1|.
CASSAMTGNRGDTQYF
TGTGCCAGCAGTGCAATGACAGGGAATAGGGGGGATACGCAGTATTTT
>TRBJ2-6|TRBV7-3|TRBD1|.
CASSKTGSGGANVLTF
TGTGCCAGCAGCAAGACAGGGTCAGGTGGGGCCAACGTCCTGACTTTC
>TRBJ2-3|TRBV2|.|.
CASSEGGPQYF
TGTGCCAGCAGTGAGGGGGGTCCGCAGTATTTT
>TRBJ1-2|TRBV12-5|.|.
CASGLVPGALGGYTF
TGTGCTAGTGGTTTGGTACCTGGGGCCTTGGGTGGCTACACCTTC
>TRBJ2-7|TRBV4-3|TRBD2|.
CASSQEMGLAGSFYEQYF
TGCGCCAGCAGCCAAGAAATGGGCCTAGCGGGCTCGTTCTACGAGCAGTACTTC
>TRBJ2-3|TRBV7-9|TRBD1|.
CASSSLGDRGRDTQYF
TGTGCCAGCAGCTCATTGGGGGACAGGGGGAGAGATACGCAGTATTTT
>TRBJ1-2|TRBV5-1|TRBD1|.
CASSLGQGAINYGYTF
TGCGCCAGCAGCTTGGGACAGGGGGCGATTAACTATGGCTACACCTTC
>TRBJ2-2|TRBV7-7|.|few
CASSFDSPGLEPTGELFF
TGTGCTAGCAGCTTTGACTCGCCGGGACTGGAGCCCACCGGGGAGCTGTTTTTT
>TRBJ1-6|TRBV7-8|.|.
CASSTLVGGNSPLHF
TGTGCCAGCAGCACCCTTGTGGGGGGTAATTCACCCCTCCACTTT
>TRBJ1-4|TRBV19|TRBD1|.
CASSSQTGGTNEKLFF
TGTGCCAGTAGTTCCCAGACAGGGGGGACTAATGAAAAACTGTTTTTT
>TRBJ2-1|TRBV7-2|TRBD2|.
CASSSGRTSGRSNEQFF
TGTGCCAGCAGCTCAGGACGGACTAGCGGGAGATCGAATGAGCAGTTCTTC
>TRBJ1-1|TRBV11-2|TRBD1|.
CASSRRQGASTEAFF
TGTGCCAGCAGCAGACGACAGGGGGCAAGCACTGAAGCTTTCTTT
>TRBJ2-4|TRBV18|TRBD2|few
CASSPSQALTSGRAKNIQYF
TGTGCCAGCTCACCCTCACAGGCGCTGACTAGCGGGAGGGCCAAAAACATTCAGTACTTC
>TRBJ1-5|TRBV10-3|.|.
CAISESLRRGNQPQHF
TGTGCCATCAGTGAGTCGTTGAGGAGGGGCAATCAGCCCCAGCATTTT
>TRBJ2-3|TRBV5-1|.|.
CASSSETGSTDTQYF
TGCGCCAGCAGCTCCGAGACTGGCAGCACAGATACGCAGTATTTT
>TRBJ2-1|TRBV5-1|TRBD2|.
CASSSGTRPKYNEQFF
TGCGCCAGCAGCTCGGGGACTAGGCCAAAGTACAATGAGCAGTTCTTC
>TRBJ1-1|TRBV4-1|.|.
CASSHLPPRQGWRNTEAFF
TGCGCCAGCAGCCATTTACCCCCCAGGCAGGGGTGGAGGAACACTGAAGCTTTCTTT
>TRBJ2-3|TRBV6-1|TRBD2|.
CASSVVSGTDTQYF
TGTGCCAGCAGTGTTGTGAGCGGGACTGATACGCAGTATTTT
>TRBJ2-2|TRBV5-1|TRBD1|.
CASSSQPTGGTGELFF
TGCGCCAGCAGCTCTCAACCGACAGGGGGAACCGGGGAGCTGTTTTTT
>TRBJ2-1|TRBV7-7|.|.
CASSLDDGYNEQFF
TGTGCTAGCAGCTTAGATGACGGGTACAATGAGCAGTTCTTC
>TRBJ2-2|TRBV4-1|.|.
CASSQESGANTGELFF
TGCGCCAGCAGCCAAGAATCAGGGGCCAACACCGGGGAGCTGTTTTTT
>TRBJ2-3|TRBV19|TRBD1|.
CASTSGQRSTDTQYF
TGTGCCAGTACCTCGGGACAGCGGAGCACAGATACGCAGTATTTT
>TRBJ1-1|TRBV19|.|.
CASSRGINTEAFF
TGTGCCAGTAGCAGGGGAATAAACACTGAAGCTTTCTTT
>TRBJ2-3|TRBV18|.|.
CASSPLQVTSTDTQYF
TGTGCCAGCTCGCCATTACAGGTGACGAGCACAGATACGCAGTATTTT
>TRBJ2-7|TRBV6-5|TRBD2|.
CASSSPLAGGLYEQYF
TGTGCCAGCAGTTCCCCCTTAGCGGGAGGTCTGTACGAGCAGTACTTC
>TRBJ2-1|TRBV19|TRBD2|.
CASSPERERKNEQFF
TGTGCCAGTAGCCCGGAGCGGGAGAGGAAGAATGAGCAGTTCTTC
>TRBJ1-3|TRBV5-5|.|.
CASSRGDSGNTIYF
TGTGCCAGCAGCCGCGGGGACTCTGGAAACACCATATATTTT
>TRBJ1-1|TRBV2|.|.
CASTSGTMNTEAFF
TGTGCCAGCACTTCCGGTACCATGAACACTGAAGCTTTCTTT
>TRBJ2-7|TRBV13|TRBD1|.
CASSLTGSEQYF
TGTGCCAGCAGCTTGACAGGGAGCGAGCAGTACTTC
>TRBJ2-5|TRBV28|.|once
CASSPQRVETQYF
TGTGCCAGCAGTCCCCAGAGGGTGGAGACCCAGTACTTC
>TRBJ1-2|TRBV5-4|TRBD1|.
CASSLGQGSYGYTF
TGTGCCAGCAGCCTAGGACAGGGATCGTATGGCTACACCTTC
>TRBJ2-7|TRBV11-3|.|.
CASSFEAGLTYEQYF
TGTGCCAGCAGCTTCGAGGCAGGGCTAACCTACGAGCAGTACTTC
>TRBJ2-7|TRBV6-5|TRBD2|large
CASSYSVGLANEQYF
TGTGCCAGCAGTTACTCGGTGGGACTAGCGAACGAGCAGTACTTC
>TRBJ2-1|TRBV6-1|.|.
CASSEAGAHYNEQFF
TGTGCCAGCAGTGAAGCGGGGGCCCACTACAATGAGCAGTTCTTC
>TRBJ1-1|TRBV28|TRBD1|.
CASRDREAFF
TGTGCCAGCAGGGACAGGGAAGCTTTCTTT
>TRBJ2-3|TRBV11-3|TRBD1|.
CASSLAAGQGNTDTQYF
TGTGCCAGCAGCTTAGCCGCAGGACAGGGGAACACAGATACGCAGTATTTT
>TRBJ2-7|TRBV29-1|.|.
CSVEVASAGNEQYF
TGCAGCGTTGAAGTTGCTAGCGCTGGGAACGAGCAGTACTTC
>TRBJ2-4|TRBV18|TRBD1|.
CASSPPGQGAGGKNIQYF
TGTGCCAGCTCACCTCCGGGACAGGGGGCCGGCGGCAAAAACATTCAGTACTTC
>TRBJ1-4|TRBV30|.|.
CAWPRGGLTTNEKLFF
TGTGCCTGGCCCCGGGGGGGCCTAACAACTAATGAAAAACTGTTTTTT
>TRBJ2-7|TRBV7-9|.|.
CASSLGGQSYEQYF
TGTGCCAGCAGCTTAGGTGGACAGTCCTACGAGCAGTACTTC
>TRBJ1-2|TRBV6-5|.|.
CASRRGRTYGYTF
TGTGCCAGCAGGCGGGGGCGAACGTATGGCTACACCTTC
>TRBJ2-3|TRBV30|TRBD2|once
CAWRGGLAGTDTQYF
TGTGCCTGGAGAGGCGGACTAGCGGGCACAGATACGCAGTATTTT
>TRBJ2-3|TRBV11-2|TRBD1|.
CASRRYRGRGTDTQYF
TGTGCCAGCAGGCGTTACAGGGGGCGTGGGACAGATACGCAGTATTTT
>TRBJ2-5|TRBV11-3|TRBD1|.
CASSPRDRGRETQYF
TGTGCCAGCAGCCCCCGGGACAGGGGAAGAGAGACCCAGTACTTC
>TRBJ2-7|TRBV4-1|TRBD2|.
CASSQVSGGDYEQYF
TGCGCCAGCAGCCAAGTTAGCGGGGGGGACTACGAGCAGTACTTC
>TRBJ2-5|TRBV7-2|TRBD2|.
CASSSGLALETQYF
TGTGCCAGCAGCTCGGGACTAGCCCTAGAGACCCAGTACTTC
>TRBJ1-5|TRBV7-9|.|once
CASSLASGTDSNQPQHF
TGTGCCAGCAGCTTAGCCTCCGGGACTGATAGCAATCAGCCCCAGCATTTT
>TRBJ2-1|TRBV6-4|TRBD2|.
CASSFSGRMTDEQFF
TGTGCCAGCAGTTTTAGCGGGAGAATGACCGATGAGCAGTTCTTC
>TRBJ2-1|TRBV7-3|TRBD2|.
CASSQQTSGRDEQFF
TGTGCCAGCAGCCAGCAAACAAGCGGGAGGGATGAGCAGTTCTTC
>TRBJ1-2|TRBV11-2|.|few
CASSFPRERYGYTF
TGTGCCAGCAGCTTCCCCAGGGAACGCTATGGCTACACCTTC
>TRBJ2-5|TRBV6-6|.|.
CASSLLGRRETQYF
TGTGCCAGCAGTTTACTAGGGCGGCGGGAGACCCAGTACTTC